These 27 T cell receptor beta chains share one sample of origin, sequenced in a study of TIL therapy for anti-PD-1-resistant metastatic lung cancer. This was the immunoSEQ v3 assay. The table came from immunoSEQ multiplex PCR; TCRdb's copy has only in-frame clones and leaves some out. Among some 90,000 clones listed, 55% to 75% were seen once. The time point denotes: pre-treatment sample, taken before nivolumab and TIL therapy. Most excised metastases sampled were pleural nodules or supraclavicular lymph nodes. Material: tumor tissue, obtained at baseline. Receptor source: a person between 25 and 79 years old with non-small cell lung cancer.

The chain carries TRBV13 and TRBJ2-3, with 14 nucleotides matching TRBD2. The V gene's germline CDR1 is PRHDT and CDR2 FYEKMQ (reference sequence). The ends lost 2 bases at V and 1 base at J; junction bases unmatched: 2. The CDR3 runs to 17 residues. CDR3 bases: TGTGCCAGCAGCTTAAGACTAGCGGGGGGGCGCACAGATACGCAGTATTTT. Translation: CASSLRLAGGRTDTQYF. Together with reference TRBV13 and TRBJ2-3, the CDR3 gives the full variable domain: AAGVIQSPRHLIKEKRETATLKCYPIPRHDTVYWYQQGPGQDPQFLISFYEKMQSDKGSIPDRFSAQQFSDYHSELNMSSLELGDSALYFCASSLRLAGGRTDTQYFGPGTRLTVL.

The sample holds one count of this clone. The rearrangement links TRBV11-2 to TRBJ2-7; D gene uncertain. The germline V gene encodes CDR1 SGHAT and CDR2 FQNNGV. The CDR3 is made up of 15 amino acids. Trimming cost V 3 bases and J 5 bases, with 17 bases left between them. The CDR3 DNA reads TGTGCCAGCAGCTTCCAGAGGCTGATCGTCGACGAGCAGTACTTC. Its protein product is CASSFQRLIVDEQYF.

This chain connects TRBV19 to TRBJ1-5, with TRBD1 as a possible D gene (6 bases). V was trimmed by 6 bases and J by 0 bases, leaving 15 bases between them. This CDR3 is 16 amino acids long. The germline V gene encodes CDR1 LNHDA and CDR2 SQIVND (reference sequence). Written as DNA, the CDR3 is TGTGCCAGTAGGCAGATCCGGGACAATAGCAATCAGCCCCAGCATTTT. The encoded protein is CASRQIRDNSNQPQHF.

The table lists this clone with a few counts. The chain carries TRBV7-8 and TRBJ2-1; D is ambiguous. Between the trimmed V and J ends, which lost 2 bases and 13 bases, there was a span of 18 bases. The CDR3 is 14 residues long. Germline V CDR1 and CDR2: SGHVS, FQNEAQ. The CDR3, as DNA: TGTGCCAGCAGCTTAAACGGTGATAGGTTTAATCAGTTCTTC. It encodes CASSLNGDRFNQFF.

The CDR3 coding sequence is TGTGCCAGCAGTTACGGGAGCCACCTACCCGAGCAGTACTTC. Its protein is CASSYGSHLPEQYF. J is TRBJ2-7 and V is TRBV6-6; a weak D match, TRBD2 (5 bases). Germline V CDR1 and CDR2: MNHNY, SVGAGI (reference sequence). This CDR3 is 14 amino acids long. Trimming took 2 bases from V and 6 from J, leaving 14 bases between them.

In nucleotides, the CDR3 is TGTGCCAGCAGCCGGGGACAGTCCGCCTACGAGCAGTACTTC. Translating gives CASSRGQSAYEQYF. The chain links TRBV5-6 to TRBJ2-7, with TRBD1 matching 7 bases. The CDR3 sequence is 14 residues long. In germline, CDR1 is SGHDT, CDR2 YYEEEE. Trimming cost V 4 bases and J 2 bases; bases outside gene matches: 6.

This rearrangement joins TRBV4-3 to TRBJ2-2; 8 positions match TRBD2. Losses at the gene ends were 9 bases for V and 3 bases for J; bases not matched to a gene: 3. CDR1 is LGHNA and CDR2 is YSLEER in the germline V gene. The CDR3 is made up of 13 amino acids. CDR3 loop: CASKLADTGELFF. The CDR3 nucleotides read TGCGCCAGTAAACTAGCGGACACCGGGGAGCTGTTTTTT.

The rearrangement joins TRBV29-1 to TRBJ2-1, with 13 bases aligning to TRBD2. Germline-derived CDR1 and CDR2 are SQVTM and ANQGSEA. The CDR3 consists of 13 residues. Losses at the gene ends were 2 bases for V and 12 bases for J; bases not matched to a gene: 4. CDR3 protein: CSVEFGTSGAQFF. The CDR3 coding sequence is TGCAGCGTTGAATTCGGGACTAGCGGGGCGCAGTTCTTC.

V usage is TRBV4-2 and J usage is TRBJ1-5; D may be TRBD1 (6 bases). The CDR3 totals 16 residues. V lost 0 bases to trimming and J lost 0 bases, with 9 bases between them. Germline-derived CDR1 and CDR2 are LGHNA and YNFKEQ. Here the CDR3 DNA reads TGTGCCAGCAGCCAAGACGGGACAATTAGCAATCAGCCCCAGCATTTT. This codes for CASSQDGTISNQPQHF.

The genes are TRBV27 and TRBJ1-5; tentatively, D is TRBD1 (6 bases). The V end lost 1 base, the J end lost 0 bases, and 13 bases lay between the germline ends. Germline values: CDR1 MNHEY, CDR2 SMNVEV (reference sequence). The CDR3 runs 17 residues. The CDR3 loop reads CASSLFGTPYSNQPQHF. The CDR3 DNA reads TGTGCCAGCAGTTTATTTGGGACACCTTATAGCAATCAGCCCCAGCATTTT.

V and J are TRBV7-8 and TRBJ2-1; the match to TRBD2 covers 14 bases. In germline, CDR1 is SGHVS, CDR2 FQNEAQ. The CDR3 consists of 17 residues. Unmatched junction bases numbered 9, after V lost 5 bases and J lost 6 bases. Written as DNA, the CDR3 is TGTGCCAGCAGCCCTCGACTAGCGGGAGGGCCGGGCAATGAGCAGTTCTTC. Protein sequence: CASSPRLAGGPGNEQFF.

The J gene is TRBJ2-7, the V gene TRBV10-2; D possibly corresponds to TRBD2 (5 bases). CDR3 size: 13 residues. V shed 0 bases and J shed 6 bases, with 9 bases lying between them. Germline-derived CDR1 and CDR2 are WSHSY and SAAADI. DNA for the CDR3: TGCGCCAGCAGTGAGTCAGGCGGGCCCGAGCAGTACTTC. Its translation: CASSESGGPEQYF.

The CDR3 DNA sequence: TGTGCCAGCAGTGAAAATTTATCGGAGGGAAGCCGGCCCCAGCATTTT. Protein product: CASSENLSEGSRPQHF. The chain employs TRBV6-1 and TRBJ1-5, with D unresolved. The CDR3 runs to 16 residues. V was clipped by 2 bases and J by 9 bases, with 20 bases between them. Germline V CDR1 and CDR2: MNHNS, SASEGT.

V usage is TRBV9 and J usage is TRBJ2-4; the match to TRBD1 covers 8 bases. CDR1 is SGDLS, CDR2 YYNGEE, per germline. J lost 4 bases, V lost 7 bases, and 7 bases had no gene match. This CDR3 comprises 14 residues. The CDR3 coding sequence is TGTGCCAGCCCGGCGGGGACAGGTAAAAACATTCAGTACTTC. It codes for CASPAGTGKNIQYF.

The chain is built from TRBV10-2 and TRBJ2-7, with 14 bases aligning to TRBD2. The CDR3 extends over 15 amino acids. Germline V gene lookup returns CDR1 WSHSY and CDR2 SAAADI. V lost 8 bases and J lost 4; bases outside the gene matches: 7. CDR3 sequence: CASLVTSGGGYEQYF. DNA of the CDR3: TGCGCCAGCCTTGTGACTAGCGGGGGGGGATACGAGCAGTACTTC.

V is TRBV7-9 and J is TRBJ2-7, with 14 bases matching TRBD2. J was trimmed by 11 bases and V by 5 bases; bases with no gene match: 11. This CDR3 is 15 amino acids long. Germline CDR1 is SEHNR and CDR2 is FQNEAQ (reference sequence). For the CDR3, the DNA is TGTGCCAGCAGCCCCCCCTTGACTAGCGGGGGGGCAAAGTACTTC. Amino acids: CASSPPLTSGGAKYF.

This clone was detected only a few times. The V and J genes are TRBV19 and TRBJ2-4; D remains ambiguous. The CDR3 is 16 amino acids. Trimming took off 5 bases at V and 1 base at J, with 15 bases between the two ends. Germline CDR1 reads LNHDA; CDR2 reads SQIVND (reference sequence). The CDR3 DNA reads TGTGCCAGTAGTGCCGCCTTCCTGGGGGCCAAAAACATTCAGTACTTC. This gives the protein CASSAAFLGAKNIQYF. Based on the CDR3 plus reference TRBV19 and TRBJ2-4, the full variable domain is DGGITQSPKYLFRKEGQNVTLSCEQNLNHDAMYWYRQDPGQGLRLIYYSQIVNDFQKGDIAEGYSVSREKKESFPLTVTSAQKNPTAFYLCASSAAFLGAKNIQYFGAGTRLSVL.

This chain uses TRBV9 with TRBJ1-2; possible D gene TRBD1, 5 bases. Per germline, CDR1 SGDLS and CDR2 YYNGEE. V was pared by 0 bases and J by 2 bases, with 8 bases between. The CDR3 spans 14 residues. The CDR3 loop reads CASSVARGNYGYTF. Here the CDR3 DNA reads TGTGCCAGCAGCGTAGCTCGGGGGAACTATGGCTACACCTTC.

The chain has TRBV24-1 and TRBJ2-6, with 9 bases matching TRBD2. The CDR3 runs to 17 residues. CDR1 is KGHDR, CDR2 SFDVKD, per germline. The trim removed 9 bases at V and 0 bases at J, leaving 8 bases unmatched. The CDR3: CATGSGRTLSGANVLTF. The CDR3 DNA is TGTGCCACCGGCAGCGGGAGGACCCTCTCTGGGGCCAACGTCCTGACTTTC.

The chain joins TRBV18 to TRBJ1-1; D unresolved. Germline assignment: CDR1 KGHSH and CDR2 LQKENI. The CDR3 is 13 amino acids. V lost 1 base, J lost 2 bases, and 5 bases lay in between. The CDR3 sequence is CASSPQGNTEAFF. CDR3 nucleotide sequence: TGTGCCAGCTCACCACAGGGAAACACTGAAGCTTTCTTT.

This clone was seen once. The chain carries TRBV5-1 and TRBJ2-2, with 11 bases matching TRBD1. The V gene's germline CDR1 is SGHRS and CDR2 YFSETQ. Trimming took 9 bases from V and 5 from J; bases not matched to a gene: 6. The CDR3 covers 14 residues. CDR3 bases: TGCGCCACCCGGACAGGGGGCTTGACCGGGGAGCTGTTTTTT. Translating gives CATRTGGLTGELFF.

The chain has TRBV4-1 and TRBJ1-1, with D possibly TRBD1 on 6 matching bases. V lost 1 base, J lost 0 bases, and 9 bases lay in between. The CDR3 covers 15 residues. Looked up from germline, CDR1 is MGHRA and CDR2 is YSYEKL. The CDR3 DNA reads as TGCGCCAGCAGCCAAGTGGGGGCGGTGAACACTGAAGCTTTCTTT. It translates to CASSQVGAVNTEAFF.

This clone has just a few counts. The rearrangement links TRBV5-6 to TRBJ1-2; unclear D gene. The CDR3 runs to 13 residues. V lost 0 bases and J 6 bases, leaving 9 bases between the germline ends. Germline V gene sequence: CDR1 SGHDT, CDR2 YYEEEE. The CDR3 DNA is TGTGCCAGCAGCTTGGCCAGCGGGGATGGCTACACCTTC. It translates to CASSLASGDGYTF.

The V gene is TRBV30, the J gene TRBJ2-3; tentative D call: TRBD1 (5 bases). The V gene's germline CDR1 is GTSNPN and CDR2 SVGIG (reference sequence). Trimming pared 0 bases from V and 4 bases from J, leaving 8 bases between. CDR3 length: 13 amino acids. CDR3 region: CAWSVQGADTQYF. The CDR3, as DNA: TGTGCCTGGAGTGTCCAGGGTGCAGATACGCAGTATTTT.

The chain joins TRBV12-3 or TRBV12-4 to TRBJ2-5; 7 bases map to TRBD2. The J segment lost 4 bases and the V segment lost 7 bases, leaving 3 bases of the junction unmatched. The CDR3 consists of 12 residues. In DNA form, the CDR3 reads TGTGCCAGCACGGGGGGATCAGAGACCCAGTACTTC. It codes for CASTGGSETQYF.

The chain is built from TRBV5-4 and TRBJ2-5; possible D gene TRBD1, 6 bases. The germline CDR1 and CDR2 sequences are SGHNT and YYREEE (reference sequence). There are 16 residues in the CDR3. Trimming took 3 bases from V and 2 from J, leaving 17 bases between them. The CDR3 loop reads CASSSQKGVRQETQYF. In DNA form, the CDR3 reads TGTGCCAGCAGCTCCCAGAAGGGGGTGAGACAAGAGACCCAGTACTTC. Drawing the rest from reference TRBV5-4 and TRBJ2-5, the complete variable domain is ETGVTQSPTHLIKTRGQQVTLRCSSQSGHNTVSWYQQALGQGPQFIFQYYREEENGRGNFPPRFSGLQFPNYSSELNVNALELDDSALYLCASSSQKGVRQETQYFGPGTRLLVL.

The chain combines TRBV4-3 with TRBJ2-1; TRBD2 aligns across 9 bases. Germline CDR1 and CDR2: LGHNA and YSLEER. This CDR3 is 21 amino acids long. Losses at the gene ends were 1 base for V and 2 bases for J; bases not matched to a gene: 18. This CDR3 is CASSQGVGGGGLAEAYNEQFF. In DNA, the CDR3 is TGCGCCAGCAGCCAAGGGGTCGGAGGAGGGGGACTAGCTGAAGCCTACAATGAGCAGTTCTTC.